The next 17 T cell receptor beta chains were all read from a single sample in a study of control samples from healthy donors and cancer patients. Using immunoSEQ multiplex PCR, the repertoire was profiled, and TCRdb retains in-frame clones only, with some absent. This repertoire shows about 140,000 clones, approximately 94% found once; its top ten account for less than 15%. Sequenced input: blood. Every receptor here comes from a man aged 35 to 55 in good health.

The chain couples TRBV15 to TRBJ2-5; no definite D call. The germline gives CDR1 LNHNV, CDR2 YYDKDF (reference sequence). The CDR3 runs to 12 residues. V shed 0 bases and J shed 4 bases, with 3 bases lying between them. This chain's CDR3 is CATSRDVETQYF. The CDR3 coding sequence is TGTGCCACCAGCAGAGATGTAGAGACCCAGTACTTC.

CDR3 region: CASSNRGRGGGTNEKLFF. CDR3 DNA: TGTGCCAGCAGCAACAGGGGGCGCGGAGGAGGAACTAATGAAAAACTGTTTTTT. The J gene is TRBJ1-4, the V gene TRBV6-2 or TRBV6-3; 9 bases match TRBD1. With V trimmed by 6 bases and J by 1 base, 12 bases remained unmatched. Germline CDR1 MNHEY, CDR2 SVGEGT. The CDR3 is made up of 18 amino acids.

CDR3 nucleotides: TGTGCCACCTCTATACAGGGTGGAATCACTGAAGCTTTCTTT. Encoded protein: CATSIQGGITEAFF. The J gene is TRBJ1-1, the V gene TRBV7-3; D might be TRBD1 (6 bases). Deletions cut 10 bases from V and 4 bases from J, with 19 bases between. CDR1 SGHTA and CDR2 FQGTGA come from the germline V gene. This CDR3 has 14 amino acids. Full variable domain (missing parts from reference TRBV7-3 and TRBJ1-1): GAGVSQTPSNKVTEKGKYVELRCDPISGHTALYWYRQSLGQGPEFLIYFQGTGAADDSGLPNDRFFAVRPEGSVSTLKIQRTERGDSAVYLCATSIQGGITEAFFGQGTRLTVV.

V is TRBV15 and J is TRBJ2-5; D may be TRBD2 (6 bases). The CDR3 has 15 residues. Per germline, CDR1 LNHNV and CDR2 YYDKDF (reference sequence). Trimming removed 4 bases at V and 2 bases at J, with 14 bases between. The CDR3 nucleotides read TGTGCCACCAGCACTACCCCTGCGGGGCAAGAGACCCAGTACTTC. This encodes CATSTTPAGQETQYF.

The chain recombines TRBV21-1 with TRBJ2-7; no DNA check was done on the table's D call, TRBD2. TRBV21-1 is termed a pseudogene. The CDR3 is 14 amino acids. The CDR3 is CASNWSVSPYEQYF. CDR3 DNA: TGTGCCAGCAACTGGTCGGTGTCCCCCTACGAGCAGTACTTC.

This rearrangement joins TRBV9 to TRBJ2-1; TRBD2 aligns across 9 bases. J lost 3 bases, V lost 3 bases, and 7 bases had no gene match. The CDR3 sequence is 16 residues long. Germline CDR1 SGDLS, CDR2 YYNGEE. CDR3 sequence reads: CASSAPGRGGYNEQFF. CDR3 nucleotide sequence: TGTGCCAGCAGCGCCCCCGGGCGGGGGGGCTACAATGAGCAGTTCTTC. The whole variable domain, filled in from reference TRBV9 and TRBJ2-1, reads DSGVTQTPKHLITATGQRVTLRCSPRSGDLSVYWYQQSLDQGLQFLIQYYNGEERAKGNILERFSAQQFPDLHSELNLSSLELGDSALYFCASSAPGRGGYNEQFFGPGTRLTVL.

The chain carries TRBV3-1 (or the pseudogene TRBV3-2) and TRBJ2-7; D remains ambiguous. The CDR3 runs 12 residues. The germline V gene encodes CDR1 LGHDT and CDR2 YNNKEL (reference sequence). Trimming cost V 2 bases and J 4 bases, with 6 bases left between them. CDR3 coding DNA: TGTGCCAGCAGCCAAAGACCATACGAGCAGTACTTC. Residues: CASSQRPYEQYF.

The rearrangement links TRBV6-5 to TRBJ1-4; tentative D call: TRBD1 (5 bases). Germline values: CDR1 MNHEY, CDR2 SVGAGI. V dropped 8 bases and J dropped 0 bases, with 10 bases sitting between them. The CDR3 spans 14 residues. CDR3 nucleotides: TGTGCCAGCGGGAGGGGATCAACTAATGAAAAACTGTTTTTT. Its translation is CASGRGSTNEKLFF.

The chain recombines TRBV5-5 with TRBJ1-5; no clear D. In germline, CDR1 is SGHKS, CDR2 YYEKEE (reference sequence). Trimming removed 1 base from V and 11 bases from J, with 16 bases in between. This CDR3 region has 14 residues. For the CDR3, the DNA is TGTGCCAGCAGCTTGCCGACGGGTAGGACGGCCCAGCATTTT. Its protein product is CASSLPTGRTAQHF.

The CDR3 sequence: CASSVGRGRKGYTF. For the CDR3, the DNA is TGTGCCAGCAGCGTGGGCAGGGGGCGTAAAGGCTACACCTTC. The rearrangement uses TRBV9 and TRBJ1-2; 8 bases are a match to TRBD1. The CDR3 contains 14 residues. The germline gives CDR1 SGDLS, CDR2 YYNGEE. Germline trimming cut 2 bases from V and 8 bases from J; bases unmatched to any gene: 8.

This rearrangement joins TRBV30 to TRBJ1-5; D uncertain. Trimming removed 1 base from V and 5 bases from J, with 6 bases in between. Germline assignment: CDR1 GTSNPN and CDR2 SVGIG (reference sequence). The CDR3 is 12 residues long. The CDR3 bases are TGTGCCTGGAGTGGATCCGATCAGCCCCAGCATTTT. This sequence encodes CAWSGSDQPQHF.

The CDR3 reads CASSEAGRNYEQYF. The CDR3 coding sequence is TGTGCCAGCAGTGAAGCGGGGCGGAACTACGAGCAGTACTTC. The chain links TRBV6-1 to TRBJ2-7; the D gene is possibly TRBD1 (5 bases). Trimming took 0 bases from V and 3 from J, leaving 9 bases between them. Germline lookup yields CDR1 MNHNS and CDR2 SASEGT. This CDR3 is built from 14 residues.

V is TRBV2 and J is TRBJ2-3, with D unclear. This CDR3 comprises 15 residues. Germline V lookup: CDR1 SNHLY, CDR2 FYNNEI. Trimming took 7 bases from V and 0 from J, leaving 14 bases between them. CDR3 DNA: TGTGCCAGCAAACAAGAACTAACTAGCACAGATACGCAGTATTTT. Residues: CASKQELTSTDTQYF.

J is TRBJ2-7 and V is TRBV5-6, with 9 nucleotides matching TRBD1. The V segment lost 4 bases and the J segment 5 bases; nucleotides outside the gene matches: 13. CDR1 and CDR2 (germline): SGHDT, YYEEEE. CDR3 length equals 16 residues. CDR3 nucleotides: TGTGCCAGCAGCCCCAGCCCCGGACAGGGGTACCACGAGCAGTACTTC. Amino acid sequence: CASSPSPGQGYHEQYF.

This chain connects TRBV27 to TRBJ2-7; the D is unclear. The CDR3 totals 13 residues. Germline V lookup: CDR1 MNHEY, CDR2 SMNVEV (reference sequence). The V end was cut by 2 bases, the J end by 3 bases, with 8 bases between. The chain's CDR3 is CASSLRAYYEQYF. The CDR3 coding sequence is TGTGCCAGCAGTTTACGGGCTTACTACGAGCAGTACTTC.

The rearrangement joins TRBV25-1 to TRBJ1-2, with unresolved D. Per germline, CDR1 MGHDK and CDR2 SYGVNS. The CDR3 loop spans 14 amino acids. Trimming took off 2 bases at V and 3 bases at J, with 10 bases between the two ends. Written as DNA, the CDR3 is TGTGCCAGCAGTGAAATTTCAGACTACTATGGCTACACCTTC. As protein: CASSEISDYYGYTF.

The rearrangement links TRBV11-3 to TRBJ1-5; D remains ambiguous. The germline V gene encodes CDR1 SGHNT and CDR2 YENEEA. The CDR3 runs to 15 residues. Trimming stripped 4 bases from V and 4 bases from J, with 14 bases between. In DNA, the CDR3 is TGTGCCAGCAGCTCAATAGCTAGGATGAATCAGCCCCAGCATTTT. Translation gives CASSSIARMNQPQHF.